These 15 T cell receptor beta chains came from one sample sequenced in a study of somatic mutations in cytotoxic T cells in rheumatoid arthritis. Measured with immunoSEQ multiplex PCR; TCRdb has only the in-frame clones, and not every one. The repertoire consists of some 15,000 clones, with about 72% occurring once and the leading ten covering around 11%. Sequencing input: CD8+ T cells sorted from blood. Receptor source: an adult with rheumatoid arthritis.

The CDR3 DNA reads as TGTGCCAGCAGCTCCACACCAAGCTCTGGAAACACCATATATTTT. This gives the protein CASSSTPSSGNTIYF. The chain employs TRBV7-9 and TRBJ1-3; D remains ambiguous. V was clipped by 4 bases and J by 0 bases, with 10 bases between them. Germline assignment: CDR1 SEHNR and CDR2 FQNEAQ (reference sequence). CDR3 length: 15 amino acids.

Regarding this clone: The germline gene is not matched at one end of the junction; a read error may be the cause. The chain combines TRBV10-3 with TRBJ1-5; D remains unclear. The V gene's germline CDR1 is ENHRY and CDR2 SYGVKD. The CDR3 extends over 15 amino acids. The CDR3 DNA reads as TGTGCCACCAGTAGGTCGTGGGGTTTAAATCAGCCCCAGCATTTT. Translation gives CATSRSWGLNQPQHF.

The rearrangement uses TRBV5-1 and TRBJ1-4, with TRBD1 identical over 7 bases. The CDR3 runs 16 residues. The V segment lost 4 bases and the J segment 0 bases; nucleotides outside the gene matches: 6. Germline values: CDR1 SGHRS, CDR2 YFSETQ. As DNA, the CDR3 is TGCGCCAGCAGCCTGGGACAGCTAGCAACTAATGAAAAACTGTTTTTT. The encoded protein is CASSLGQLATNEKLFF.

J is TRBJ2-2 and V is TRBV4-1; a possible D gene is TRBD2 (6 bases). The germline V gene has CDR1 MGHRA and CDR2 YSYEKL. The CDR3 is 15 residues long. V lost 6 bases to trimming and J lost 1 base, with 12 bases between them. Here the CDR3 DNA reads TGCGCCAGCAGACCCCCGGGACTGAACACCGGGGAGCTGTTTTTT. This translates into CASRPPGLNTGELFF.

This clone was counted between two and nine times. The germline gene is not matched at one end of the junction; a read error may be the cause. The chain is built from TRBV7-9 and TRBJ2-7; 8 bases are shared with TRBD1. The germline CDR1 and CDR2 sequences are SEHNR and FQNEAQ (reference sequence). CDR3 size: 11 residues. Here the CDR3 reads CASSLGQGMHF. CDR3 DNA: TGTGCCAGCAGCCTCGGACAGGGTATGCACTTC.

CDR3 DNA sequence: TGTGCCAGCATTCATCCCAGGGGCCCCAATCAGCCCCAGCATTTT. Its protein is CASIHPRGPNQPQHF. The rearrangement uses TRBV28 and TRBJ1-5, with a possible D match to TRBD1 (6 bases). Germline-derived CDR1 and CDR2 are MDHEN and SYDVKM. The V gene lost 7 bases and the J gene lost 3 bases, with 16 bases spanning the gap. This CDR3 has 15 residues.

The CDR3 loop reads CASSYLNQPQHF. The CDR3 DNA follows: TGTGCCAGCAGTTACTTGAACCAGCCCCAGCATTTT. The gene calls are TRBV6-5 and TRBJ1-5; D gene uncertain. Looked up from germline, CDR1 is MNHEY and CDR2 is SVGAGI. This CDR3 region has 12 residues. Trimming stripped 1 base from V and 7 bases from J, with 5 bases between.

This clone was recorded a few times. The genes are TRBV6-1 and TRBJ1-6; possible D gene TRBD1, 6 bases. The CDR3 sequence is 14 residues long. The ends were cut back, 3 bases at V and 5 bases at J, with 8 bases in the middle. Germline V gene lookup returns CDR1 MNHNS and CDR2 SASEGT. CDR3 bases: TGTGCCAGCAGTGAGGCAGGGGATAATTCACCCCTCCACTTT. It translates to CASSEAGDNSPLHF.

The chain employs TRBV27 and TRBJ2-1, with TRBD2 matching over 8 bases. Germline CDR1 is MNHEY and CDR2 is SMNVEV (reference sequence). Trimming at V came to 5 bases and at J to 8 bases, leaving 11 bases not matched to a gene. CDR3 length: 15 amino acids. The CDR3 DNA follows: TGTGCCAGCAGTCCGGGGGGGGGACTTGGGGATGAGCAGTTCTTC. This encodes CASSPGGGLGDEQFF.

This rearrangement joins TRBV10-1 to TRBJ2-7, with 8 positions matching TRBD1. With 4 bases clipped from V and 2 bases from J, the junction kept 7 bases outside the gene matches. CDR3 size: 15 residues. Germline V gene data show CDR1 as WNHNN and CDR2 as SYGVQD (reference sequence). The CDR3 is CASSGSRTGPYEQYF. Written as DNA, the CDR3 is TGCGCCAGCAGTGGATCTAGGACAGGGCCCTACGAGCAGTACTTC.

The rearrangement joins TRBV7-8 to TRBJ2-5; the D gene is possibly TRBD2 (6 bases). The CDR3 has 16 residues. Germline CDR1 SGHVS, CDR2 FQNEAQ. Between the trimmed V and J ends, which lost 5 bases and 2 bases, there was a span of 18 bases. CDR3 DNA sequence: TGTGCCAGCAGCAAAAGGGACTCGTCATCTCAAGAGACCCAGTACTTC. The encoded protein is CASSKRDSSSQETQYF.

This clone appeared once. The chain carries TRBV6-4 and TRBJ2-5; D perhaps matches TRBD1 (6 bases). V was trimmed by 3 bases and J by 5 bases, leaving 13 bases between them. The V gene's germline CDR1 is MRHNA and CDR2 SNTAGT. The CDR3 totals 14 residues. The CDR3 DNA is TGTGCCAGCAGTGAAGGTCAGGGGAGTGAGACCCAGTACTTC. Translated: CASSEGQGSETQYF.

This chain uses TRBV5-6 with TRBJ2-7; possibly TRBD2 for D (5 bases). The germline V gene encodes CDR1 SGHDT and CDR2 YYEEEE. Trimming stripped 3 bases from V and 0 bases from J, with 13 bases between. The CDR3 has 15 amino acids. CDR3 region: CASSSQKRDSYEQYF. For the CDR3, the DNA is TGTGCCAGCAGCTCACAAAAACGGGACTCCTACGAGCAGTACTTC.

The rearrangement joins TRBV7-9 to TRBJ1-1; 7 positions match TRBD1. The V gene's germline CDR1 is SEHNR and CDR2 FQNEAQ (reference sequence). The J segment lost 4 bases and the V segment lost 4 bases, leaving 15 bases of the junction unmatched. The CDR3 loop spans 17 amino acids. CDR3 loop: CASSSNMGGGVGTEAFF. As DNA, the CDR3 is TGTGCCAGCAGCTCTAACATGGGAGGGGGCGTGGGCACTGAAGCTTTCTTT.

This sequence joins TRBV6-9 and TRBJ2-2; weak D call: TRBD1 (6 bases). Germline-derived CDR1 and CDR2 are MNHGY and SVAAGI. The CDR3 consists of 16 residues. The V end was cut by 6 bases, the J end by 6 bases, with 20 bases between. DNA for the CDR3: TGTGCCAGCAGCTTTGGACAGCTATTCAGCCCCGGGGAGCTGTTTTTT. Its translation is CASSFGQLFSPGELFF.